This T cell receptor (beta chain) appears in the sequencing data of a study of cytomegalovirus exposure and HLA in healthy donors. The V gene end was trimmed by 5 bases and the J gene end by 5 bases; junction bases not matched to a gene: 7. In germline, CDR1 is SEHNR, CDR2 FQNEAQ (reference sequence). There are 14 residues in the CDR3. The PCR used 60 Vbeta and 13 Jbeta primers. TCRdb's copy holds only in-frame clones and misses some; the assay was immunoSEQ multiplex PCR. Of roughly 70,000 clones in the sample, about 67% were seen once. The chain links TRBV7-9 to TRBJ1-1, with TRBD1 matching over 8 bases. Sequencing was performed on PBMCs. This clonotype was obtained from a human donor in good health. CDR3 DNA: TGTGCCAGCAGCGCCGGACAGGGTCGGACTGAAGCTTTCTTT. It specifies CASSAGQGRTEAFF. Using reference TRBV7-9 and TRBJ1-1 for the parts outside the CDR3, the full variable domain is DTGVSQNPRHKITKRGQNVTFRCDPISEHNRLYWYRQTLGQGPEFLTYFQNEAQLEKSRLLSDRFSAERPKGSFSTLEIQRTEQGDSAMYLCASSAGQGRTEAFFGQGTRLTVV.